The text below deals with one TCR beta chain. The sample originates from a study of type 1 regulatory T cells. Study at large: T-allo10 is a Tr1-enriched, alloantigen-specific CD4 T cell product made in vitro.

In TCRdb, the reads were re-called with MiXCR into one record per CDR3 protein. In the table there are around 88,000 distinct CDR3 sequences, 31% of which are singletons. Germline CDR1 reads SGHRS; CDR2 reads YFSETQ. This CDR3 contains 16 residues. Trimming removed 0 bases from V and 4 bases from J; junction bases left unmatched: 7. The chain recombines TRBV5-1 with TRBJ1-3, with 7 bases matching TRBD1. Source material: CD4+ T cells, either the whole sample or a sorted fraction (not recorded which). This TCR was recovered from a human donor in good health. The CDR3 loop reads CASSLDPGTAGNTIYF. The CDR3 DNA reads TGCGCCAGCAGCTTGGACCCGGGGACAGCCGGAAACACCATATATTTT.